This passage covers 20 T cell receptor beta chains from one sample sequenced in a study of T cell repertoires in ileal Crohn's disease. TCRdb's table, derived via immunoSEQ multiplex PCR, lists solely in-frame clones and lacks some. The sample includes roughly 13,000 clones, around 90% of them seen just once. Sequenced input: ileal tissue. These receptors were obtained from an adult with Crohn's disease.

As regards this clone: Other nucleotide sequences in the sample specify the same CDR3. V and J are TRBV2 and TRBJ1-5; a possible D gene is TRBD1 (6 bases). From germline, CDR1 is SNHLY and CDR2 FYNNEI. This CDR3 is 13 amino acids long. Trimming removed 2 bases at V and 4 bases at J, with 6 bases between. The DNA of the CDR3 is TGTGCCAGCAGTGAACAGGGGAATCAGCCCCAGCATTTT. It yields the protein CASSEQGNQPQHF.

V usage is TRBV5-4 and J usage is TRBJ2-1, with 7 bases that match TRBD2. Germline V gene lookup returns CDR1 SGHNT and CDR2 YYREEE (reference sequence). Trimming at V came to 5 bases and at J to 0 bases, leaving 14 bases not matched to a gene. The CDR3 extends over 18 amino acids. The CDR3 sequence: CASSSGGRGRSSYNEQFF. The CDR3 DNA sequence: TGTGCCAGCAGTTCCGGAGGGCGGGGGAGAAGCTCCTACAATGAGCAGTTCTTC.

The V and J genes are TRBV19 and TRBJ1-2, with D maybe TRBD1 (5 bases). The CDR3 runs to 13 residues. The V end was cut by 6 bases, the J end by 6 bases, with 14 bases between. Germline-derived CDR1 and CDR2 are LNHDA and SQIVND (reference sequence). The CDR3 loop reads CASSGQGLNGYTF. In nucleotides, the CDR3 is TGTGCCAGTAGCGGTCAGGGACTTAATGGCTACACCTTC.

CDR3 nucleotides: TGTGCCAGCAGTTCACCCTCCGGGACAGGGAGTGAGCAGTACTTC. Translating it yields CASSSPSGTGSEQYF. The rearrangement links TRBV27 to TRBJ2-7; 9 nucleotides line up with TRBD1. Trimming removed 4 bases from V and 7 bases from J; junction bases left unmatched: 11. Germline lookup yields CDR1 MNHEY and CDR2 SMNVEV (reference sequence). This CDR3 has 15 residues.

This clone has just one count. V and J are TRBV28 and TRBJ1-3; D might be TRBD1 (5 bases). Germline CDR1 MDHEN, CDR2 SYDVKM. This CDR3 has 15 amino acids. Trimming left V 3 bases short and J 2 bases short, with 11 bases between. The CDR3, as DNA: TGTGCCAGCAGTTTGGACGGGACTCCTGGAAACACCATATATTTT. Protein sequence: CASSLDGTPGNTIYF.

The V call is TRBV27, the J call TRBJ2-1; 8 nucleotides agree with TRBD1. Germline trimming cut 7 bases from V and 3 bases from J; bases unmatched to any gene: 2. The CDR3 sequence is 13 residues long. CDR1 is MNHEY, CDR2 SMNVEV, per germline (reference sequence). CDR3 protein: CASTGQVYNEQFF. CDR3 coding DNA: TGTGCCAGCACGGGACAGGTCTACAATGAGCAGTTCTTC.

In its sample, this clone was seen a few times. This chain links TRBV30 with TRBJ1-2; D perhaps matches TRBD1 (6 bases). The CDR3 has 14 amino acids. The ends were cut back, 0 bases at V and 4 bases at J, with 12 bases in the middle. Germline assignment: CDR1 GTSNPN and CDR2 SVGIG (reference sequence). The CDR3 loop is CAWSVRGAGYGYTF. DNA for the CDR3: TGTGCCTGGAGTGTTCGGGGGGCAGGCTATGGCTACACCTTC.

Concerning this clone: Other DNA sequences from this sample encode an identical CDR3 as well. This chain links TRBV6-1 with TRBJ1-5; weak D call: TRBD1 (6 bases). V was cut by 6 bases and J by 3 bases, with 9 bases left in between. The CDR3 is made up of 13 amino acids. Germline V lookup: CDR1 MNHNS, CDR2 SASEGT. The CDR3 protein is CASRDSINQPQHF. The CDR3 DNA follows: TGTGCCAGCAGGGACAGCATCAATCAGCCCCAGCATTTT.

The rearrangement uses TRBV29-1 and TRBJ2-7; D gene ambiguous. CDR1 and CDR2 from the germline V gene are SQVTM and ANQGSEA. V lost 3 bases to trimming and J lost 3 bases, with 9 bases between them. The CDR3 is 12 residues long. The DNA of the CDR3 is TGCAGCGTTGAGGCAGGTGGCTACGAGCAGTACTTC. It yields the protein CSVEAGGYEQYF.

The chain is built from TRBV27 and TRBJ2-1; weak D call: TRBD1 (5 bases). Trimming shortened V by 0 bases and J by 7 bases, and 10 bases separated the two germline ends. The CDR3 has 14 residues. CDR1 is MNHEY and CDR2 is SMNVEV in the germline V gene (reference sequence). CDR3 sequence reads: CASSLSITGNEQFF. CDR3 in DNA: TGTGCCAGCAGTTTATCGATAACAGGTAATGAGCAGTTCTTC.

A single count supports this clone. This chain joins TRBV6-5 and TRBJ2-7, with D possibly being TRBD2 (5 bases). This CDR3 spans 14 amino acids. Trimming cost V 7 bases and J 2 bases, with 15 bases left between them. The germline V gene has CDR1 MNHEY and CDR2 SVGAGI. DNA of the CDR3: TGTGCCAGCATGATGCCTAGCTTTCCCTACGAGCAGTACTTC. Its translation is CASMMPSFPYEQYF.

This chain uses TRBV27 with TRBJ1-5; D may be TRBD1 (6 bases). Germline CDR1 and CDR2: MNHEY and SMNVEV (reference sequence). The CDR3 contains 13 residues. Deletions cut 3 bases from V and 4 bases from J, with 7 bases between. The CDR3 bases are TGTGCCAGCAGTTTTGACAGGAATCAGCCCCAGCATTTT. This codes for CASSFDRNQPQHF.

The chain employs TRBV5-5 and TRBJ2-7, with a weak D call TRBD2 (7 bases). Trimming shortened V by 4 bases and J by 3 bases, and 14 bases separated the two germline ends. Per germline, CDR1 SGHKS and CDR2 YYEKEE (reference sequence). The CDR3 loop spans 14 amino acids. In DNA form, the CDR3 reads TGTGCCAGCAGCCAACAGGGAGGGAGCTACGAGCAGTACTTC. The encoded protein is CASSQQGGSYEQYF.

V gene TRBV6-5 combines with J gene TRBJ2-7; TRBD1 matches at 8 bases. The junction had 9 bases not matched to a gene; V was cut back by 4 bases and J by 4 bases. Per germline, CDR1 MNHEY and CDR2 SVGAGI. CDR3 length: 15 amino acids. The DNA for the CDR3 is TGTGCCAGCAGTTTAACAGGGGGGCCTACGTACGAGCAGTACTTC. Encoded protein: CASSLTGGPTYEQYF.

This clone was observed a single time. This chain connects TRBV5-1 to TRBJ1-1; the D gene is possibly TRBD1 (6 bases). Germline CDR1 reads SGHRS; CDR2 reads YFSETQ. CDR3 size: 15 residues. V was trimmed by 4 bases and J by 1 base, leaving 14 bases between them. CDR3 bases: TGCGCCAGCAGCGTTGGCGGGGGCACGAACACTGAAGCTTTCTTT. As protein: CASSVGGGTNTEAFF.

The chain is built from TRBV25-1 and TRBJ2-3; 10 nucleotides align to TRBD1. V lost 2 bases to trimming and J lost 4 bases; unmatched junction nucleotides: 3. Looked up from germline, CDR1 is MGHDK and CDR2 is SYGVNS. CDR3 size: 15 residues. CDR3 residues: CASSEDRGRADTQYF. CDR3 bases: TGTGCCAGCAGTGAAGACAGGGGGCGCGCAGATACGCAGTATTTT.

The chain employs TRBV5-1 and TRBJ2-2, with a tentative D call TRBD1 (5 bases). V was clipped by 1 base and J by 2 bases, with 9 bases between them. The CDR3 has 15 amino acids. CDR1 is SGHRS and CDR2 is YFSETQ in the germline V gene. This CDR3 reads CASSLFDSNTGELFF. In DNA, the CDR3 is TGCGCCAGCAGCTTGTTCGACAGTAACACCGGGGAGCTGTTTTTT. The full variable domain, with the rest looked up from reference TRBV5-1 and TRBJ2-2, is KAGVTQTPRYLIKTRGQQVTLSCSPISGHRSVSWYQQTPGQGLQFLFEYFSETQRNKGNFPGRFSGRQFSNSRSEMNVSTLELGDSALYLCASSLFDSNTGELFFGEGSRLTVL.

This chain joins TRBV7-9 and TRBJ2-3; D unclear. This CDR3 region has 14 residues. Looked up from germline, CDR1 is SEHNR and CDR2 is FQNEAQ (reference sequence). The ends were cut back, 0 bases at V and 1 base at J, with 5 bases in the middle. CDR3 nucleotides: TGTGCCAGCAGCTTAGCGCAGGGCACAGATACGCAGTATTTT. Translated: CASSLAQGTDTQYF. The full variable domain, in which reference TRBV7-9 and TRBJ2-3 provide the parts outside the CDR3, is DTGVSQNPRHKITKRGQNVTFRCDPISEHNRLYWYRQTLGQGPEFLTYFQNEAQLEKSRLLSDRFSAERPKGSFSTLEIQRTEQGDSAMYLCASSLAQGTDTQYFGPGTRLTVL.

V usage is TRBV30 and J usage is TRBJ1-2; 7 positions agree with TRBD1. J lost 5 bases, V lost 6 bases, and 9 bases had no gene match. Germline lookup yields CDR1 GTSNPN and CDR2 SVGIG (reference sequence). The CDR3 totals 13 residues. In DNA form, the CDR3 reads TGTGCCTGTTCGCCAGGGGGGACGTATGGCTACACCTTC. The encoded protein is CACSPGGTYGYTF.

CDR3 in DNA: TGTGCCAGCAGCTTAAGCTTATCTGGAGGGAATCAGCCCCAGCATTTT. Translating it yields CASSLSLSGGNQPQHF. The V and J genes are TRBV7-2 and TRBJ1-5; D is uncertain. Between the trimmed V and J ends, which lost 2 bases and 4 bases, there was a span of 15 bases. This CDR3 comprises 16 residues. Germline values: CDR1 SGHTA, CDR2 FQGNSA.